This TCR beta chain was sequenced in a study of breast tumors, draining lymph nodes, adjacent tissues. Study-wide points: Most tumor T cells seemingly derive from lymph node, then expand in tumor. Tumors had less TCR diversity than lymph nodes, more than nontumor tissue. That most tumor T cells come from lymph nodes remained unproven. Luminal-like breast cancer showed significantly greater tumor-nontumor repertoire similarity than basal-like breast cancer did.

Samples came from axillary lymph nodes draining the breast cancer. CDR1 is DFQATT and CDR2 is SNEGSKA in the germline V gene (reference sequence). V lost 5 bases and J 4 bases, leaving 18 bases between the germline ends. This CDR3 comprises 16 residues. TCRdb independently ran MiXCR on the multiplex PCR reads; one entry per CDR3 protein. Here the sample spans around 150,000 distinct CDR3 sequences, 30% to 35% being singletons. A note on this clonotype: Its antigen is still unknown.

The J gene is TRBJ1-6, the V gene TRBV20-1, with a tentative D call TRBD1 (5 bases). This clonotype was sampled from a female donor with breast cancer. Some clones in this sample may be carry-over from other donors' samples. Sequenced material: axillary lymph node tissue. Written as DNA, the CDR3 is TGCAGTGCTTACGAAACTAGCGGGGGGTATAATTCACCCCTCCACTTT. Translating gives CSAYETSGGYNSPLHF.